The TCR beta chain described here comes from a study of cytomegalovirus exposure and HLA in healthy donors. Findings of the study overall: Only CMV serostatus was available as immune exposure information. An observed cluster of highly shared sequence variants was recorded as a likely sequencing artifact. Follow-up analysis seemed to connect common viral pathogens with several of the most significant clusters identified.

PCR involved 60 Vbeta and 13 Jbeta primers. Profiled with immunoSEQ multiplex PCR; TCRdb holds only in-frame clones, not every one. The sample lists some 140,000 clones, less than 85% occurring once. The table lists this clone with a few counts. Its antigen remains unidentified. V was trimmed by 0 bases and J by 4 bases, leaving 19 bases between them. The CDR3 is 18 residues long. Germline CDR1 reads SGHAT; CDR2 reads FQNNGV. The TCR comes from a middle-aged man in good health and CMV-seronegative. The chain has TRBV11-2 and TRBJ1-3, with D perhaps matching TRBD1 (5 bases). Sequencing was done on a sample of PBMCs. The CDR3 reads CASSLDPPPDSLGNTIYF. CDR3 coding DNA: TGTGCCAGCAGCTTAGATCCCCCCCCCGACAGCTTAGGAAACACCATATATTTT.